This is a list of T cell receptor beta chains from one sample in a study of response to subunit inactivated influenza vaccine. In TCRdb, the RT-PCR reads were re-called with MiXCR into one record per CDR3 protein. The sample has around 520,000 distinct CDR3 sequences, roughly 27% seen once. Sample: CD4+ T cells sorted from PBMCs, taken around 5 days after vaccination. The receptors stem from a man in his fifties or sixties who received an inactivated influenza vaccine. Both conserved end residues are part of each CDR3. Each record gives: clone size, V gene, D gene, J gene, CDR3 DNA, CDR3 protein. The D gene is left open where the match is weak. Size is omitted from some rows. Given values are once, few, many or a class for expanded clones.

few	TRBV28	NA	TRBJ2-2	TGTGCCAGCAGTTTAATTGGTCGGGGGGCGATCACCGGGGAGCTGTTTTTT	CASSLIGRGAITGELFF
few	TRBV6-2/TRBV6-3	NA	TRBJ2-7	TGTGCCAGCAGTCCAACGGACACCCACTCCTACGAGCAGTACTTC	CASSPTDTHSYEQYF
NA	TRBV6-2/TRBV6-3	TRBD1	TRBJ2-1	TGTGCCAGCAGTTACTACAGGGGGAGCAATGAGCAGTTCTTC	CASSYYRGSNEQFF
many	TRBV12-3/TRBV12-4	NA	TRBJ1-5	TGTGCCAGCAGTTCGGCCATGACAGATAATCAGCCCCAGCATTTT	CASSSAMTDNQPQHF
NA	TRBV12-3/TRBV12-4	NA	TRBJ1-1	TGTGCCAGCAGTTTAGAGGGCAGGGGAGAAGCTTTCTTT	CASSLEGRGEAFF
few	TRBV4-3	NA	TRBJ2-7	TGCGCCAGCAGCCAAGGCCCGAGACAAGGGGGCGAGCAGTACTTC	CASSQGPRQGGEQYF
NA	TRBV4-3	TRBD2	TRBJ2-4	TGCGCCAGCAGCCAAGAGGTGGCTAGCGGGACGAACATTCAGTACTTC	CASSQEVASGTNIQYF
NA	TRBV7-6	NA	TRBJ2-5	TGTGCCAGCAGCTTAGTCGTCGTAGGGGAGACCCAGTACTTC	CASSLVVVGETQYF
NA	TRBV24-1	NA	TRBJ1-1	TGTGCCACCAGTGCCGCGGGAGAGGGGTCCTCACGCGCTGAAGCTTTCTTT	CATSAAGEGSSRAEAFF
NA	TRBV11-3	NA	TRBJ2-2	TGTGCCAGCAGCTTAGGGGAAGTGAGCGGGGAGCTGTTTTTT	CASSLGEVSGELFF
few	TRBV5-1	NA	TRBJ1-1	TGCGCCAGCAGCTTCCCGACAAGCACTGAAGCTTTCTTT	CASSFPTSTEAFF
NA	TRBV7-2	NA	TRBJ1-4	TGTGCCAGCAGCTACAACGGACAACCTAATGAAAAACTGTTTTTT	CASSYNGQPNEKLFF
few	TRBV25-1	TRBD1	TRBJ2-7	TGTGCCAGCAAGGGACAGGGGAACTACGAGCAGTACTTC	CASKGQGNYEQYF
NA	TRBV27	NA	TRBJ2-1	TGTGCCAGCAGTTTAGACCGGGTCGTAGGGAATGAGCAGTTCTTC	CASSLDRVVGNEQFF
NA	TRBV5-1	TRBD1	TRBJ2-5	TGCGCCAGCAGCTTGACGTTACAGGGGGTAAAAGAGACCCAGTACTTC	CASSLTLQGVKETQYF
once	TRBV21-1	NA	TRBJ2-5	TGTGCCAGCAGCAATCTATCCGGGGGTCGGGAGACCCAGTACTTC	CASSNLSGGRETQYF
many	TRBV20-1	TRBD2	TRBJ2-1	TGCAGTGCTATGGGGTCGGGGGGGTCCCCCTACAATGAGCAGTTCTTC	CSAMGSGGSPYNEQFF
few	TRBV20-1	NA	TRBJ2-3	TGCAGTGCTAGTAAGGGTAACCTAGATACGCAGTATTTT	CSASKGNLDTQYF
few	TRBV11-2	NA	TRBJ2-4	TGTGCCAGCAGCTTAGACGGGGGTCTCCTAGCCAAAAACATTCAGTACTTC	CASSLDGGLLAKNIQYF
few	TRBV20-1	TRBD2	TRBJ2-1	TGCAGTGCCATGGGACTAGCTAGTGAGCAGTTCTTC	CSAMGLASEQFF